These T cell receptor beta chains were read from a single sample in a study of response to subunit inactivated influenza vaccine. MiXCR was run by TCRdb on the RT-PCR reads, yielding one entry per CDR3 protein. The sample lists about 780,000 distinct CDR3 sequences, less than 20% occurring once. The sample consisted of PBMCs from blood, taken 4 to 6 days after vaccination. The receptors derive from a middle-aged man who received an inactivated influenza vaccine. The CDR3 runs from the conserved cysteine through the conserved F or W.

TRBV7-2 CASSLGRATNEKLFF
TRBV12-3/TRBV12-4 CASSFRWDRGRSEQYF
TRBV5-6 CASSPVNLPEAFF
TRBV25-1 CASSPTGSRTETQYF
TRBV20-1 CSASGTSGSSPNEQFF
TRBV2 CTSTRGTPVGETQYF
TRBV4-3 CASSQDLAPTGELFF
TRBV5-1 CASSLAIAGRETQYF
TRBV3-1 CASSPAAYGYTF
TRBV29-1 CSGGGLAGEEQFF
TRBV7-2 CASSQRHSYEQYF
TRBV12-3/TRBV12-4 CASSQQAGYEQYF
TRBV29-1 CSVGAQGIGELFF
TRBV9 CASSVAGARGDEQFF
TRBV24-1 CATSETYNEQFF
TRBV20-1 CSAREGVSYEQYF
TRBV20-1 CSAPPINIKVSGYTF
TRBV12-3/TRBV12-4 CASSTPGSRPETQYF
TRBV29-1 CSVASGSSYNEQFF
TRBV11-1 CASSERYRVYEQYF
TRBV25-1 CASSEAGSNEQYF
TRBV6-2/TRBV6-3 CASSYTSTSTDTQYF
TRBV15 CATSSAGTGIYEQYF
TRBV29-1 CSVEGSGGDYGYTF
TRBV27 CASSTRTVVMNTEAFF
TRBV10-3 CAIDTRDRRIGSGNTIYF
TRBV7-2 CASSLYSRTDTQYF
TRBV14 CASSQELRGTSNEQFF
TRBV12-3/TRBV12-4 CASSTSRASGRVDEQYF
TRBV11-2 CASSRKAGTLNEAFF
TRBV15 CATSRHRTEPQYF
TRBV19 CASSGRGERRKRNEQFF
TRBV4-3 CASSQDLMRGGGNEQFF
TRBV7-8 CASSRGRPLAKNIQYF